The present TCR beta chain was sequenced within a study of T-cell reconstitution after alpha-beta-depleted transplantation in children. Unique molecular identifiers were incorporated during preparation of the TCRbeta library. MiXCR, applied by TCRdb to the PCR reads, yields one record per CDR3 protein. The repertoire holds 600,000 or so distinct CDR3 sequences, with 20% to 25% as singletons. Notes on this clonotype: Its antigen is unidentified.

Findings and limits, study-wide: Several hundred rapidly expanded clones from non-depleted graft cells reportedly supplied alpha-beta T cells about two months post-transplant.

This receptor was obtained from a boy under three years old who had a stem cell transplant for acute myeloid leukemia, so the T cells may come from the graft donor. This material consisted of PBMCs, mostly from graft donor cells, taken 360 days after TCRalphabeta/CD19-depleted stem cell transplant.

CDR3 protein: CASSRRLRTSQETQYF. The CDR3 DNA sequence: TGTGCCAGCAGCCGACGACTCAGGACCTCCCAAGAGACCCAGTACTTC. The chain joins TRBV6-2 or TRBV6-3 to TRBJ2-5; no reliable D call. The length of the CDR3 is 16 residues. CDR1 is MNHEY, CDR2 SVGEGT, per germline. V lost 6 bases, J lost 1 base, and 18 bases lay in between.